This T cell receptor beta chain was sequenced in a study of post-analysis software for immune sequencing data. Study-wide findings and caveats: Significantly lower normalized Chao1 diversity was seen in multiple sclerosis patients than in controls. Among roughly 5 TRBV segments more frequent in patients than controls were TRBV5-6, TRBV5-1 and TRBV20-1.

Prepared TCR beta cDNA libraries contained unique molecular identifiers. Approximately 500,000 cDNA molecules were obtained from about 1 to 10 million T cells. MiXCR, run by TCRdb on the PCR reads, gives a single entry per CDR3 protein. Of fewer than 550,000 distinct CDR3 sequences listed, around 34% are singletons. The CDR3 loop spans 14 amino acids. The germline CDR1 and CDR2 sequences are MDHEN and SYDVKM. V was cut by 7 bases and J by 6 bases, with 19 bases left in between. This clonotype was seen a few times. Its antigen is unidentified. Sequencing input: blood. The sequence was collected from a girl aged 2-17 years with multiple sclerosis. J is TRBJ2-7 and V is TRBV28; D might be TRBD2 (6 bases). The CDR3 coding sequence is TGTGCCAGCATCTCTAGCGAAGCCGGGCTCGAGCAGTACTTC. It codes for CASISSEAGLEQYF.